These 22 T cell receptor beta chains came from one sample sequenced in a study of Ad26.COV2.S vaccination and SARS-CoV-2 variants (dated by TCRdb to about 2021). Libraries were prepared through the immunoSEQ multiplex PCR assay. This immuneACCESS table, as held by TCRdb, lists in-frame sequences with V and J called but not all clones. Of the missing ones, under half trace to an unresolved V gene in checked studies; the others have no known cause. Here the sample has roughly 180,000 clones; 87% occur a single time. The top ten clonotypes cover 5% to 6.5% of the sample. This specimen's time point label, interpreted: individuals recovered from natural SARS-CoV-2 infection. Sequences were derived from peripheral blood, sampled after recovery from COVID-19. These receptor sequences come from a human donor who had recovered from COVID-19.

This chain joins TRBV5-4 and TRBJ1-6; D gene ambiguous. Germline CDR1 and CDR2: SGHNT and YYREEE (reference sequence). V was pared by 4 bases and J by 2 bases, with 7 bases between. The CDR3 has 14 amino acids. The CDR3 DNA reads TGTGCCAGCAGCCCGGGAGCCTATAATTCACCCCTCCACTTT. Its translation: CASSPGAYNSPLHF.

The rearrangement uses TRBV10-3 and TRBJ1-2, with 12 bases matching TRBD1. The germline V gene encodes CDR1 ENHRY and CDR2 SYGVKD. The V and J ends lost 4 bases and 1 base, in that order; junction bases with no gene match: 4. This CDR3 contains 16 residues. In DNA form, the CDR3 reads TGTGCCATCAGTGGCGGGACAGGGGGCGATAACTATGGCTACACCTTC. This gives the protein CAISGGTGGDNYGYTF.

CDR3 amino acids: CASSFSLDNEQFF. CDR3 DNA sequence: TGCGCCAGCAGCTTTTCCCTTGACAATGAGCAGTTCTTC. This chain joins TRBV5-1 and TRBJ2-1, with no clear D. This CDR3 is 13 amino acids long. V lost 2 bases to trimming and J lost 5 bases, with 8 bases between them. Germline V gives CDR1 SGHRS, CDR2 YFSETQ.

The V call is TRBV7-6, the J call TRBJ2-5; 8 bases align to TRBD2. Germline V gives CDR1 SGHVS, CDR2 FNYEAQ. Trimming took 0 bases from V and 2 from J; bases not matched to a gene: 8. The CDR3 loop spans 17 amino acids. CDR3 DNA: TGTGCCAGCAGCTTAGCGCTGGATAGCGGGGTACAAGAGACCCAGTACTTC. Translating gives CASSLALDSGVQETQYF.

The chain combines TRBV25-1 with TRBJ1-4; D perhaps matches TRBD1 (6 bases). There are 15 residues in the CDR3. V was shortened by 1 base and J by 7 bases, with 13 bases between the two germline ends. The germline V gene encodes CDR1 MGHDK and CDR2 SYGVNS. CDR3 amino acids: CASSECRGLGEKLFF. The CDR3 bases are TGTGCCAGCAGTGAATGCCGGGGGCTAGGTGAAAAACTGTTTTTT.

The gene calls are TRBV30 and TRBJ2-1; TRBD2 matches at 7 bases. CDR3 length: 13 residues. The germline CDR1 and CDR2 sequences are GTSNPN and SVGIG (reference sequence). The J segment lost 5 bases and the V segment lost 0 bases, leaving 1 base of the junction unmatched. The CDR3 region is CAWSVGGNNEQFF. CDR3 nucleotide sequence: TGTGCCTGGAGTGTGGGGGGGAACAATGAGCAGTTCTTC.

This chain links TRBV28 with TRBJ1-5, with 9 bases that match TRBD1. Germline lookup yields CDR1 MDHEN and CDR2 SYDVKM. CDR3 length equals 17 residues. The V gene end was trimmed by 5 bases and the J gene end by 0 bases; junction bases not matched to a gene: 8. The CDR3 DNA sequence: TGTGCCAGCAGTCTACGGACAGGGGCTCATAGCAATCAGCCCCAGCATTTT. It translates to CASSLRTGAHSNQPQHF.

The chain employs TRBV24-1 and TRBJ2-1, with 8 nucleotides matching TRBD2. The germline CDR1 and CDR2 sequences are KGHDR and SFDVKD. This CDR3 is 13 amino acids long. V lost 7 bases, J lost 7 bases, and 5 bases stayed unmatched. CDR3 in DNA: TGTGCCACCAGGCGGGGGGCAGGTAATGAGCAGTTCTTC. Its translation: CATRRGAGNEQFF.

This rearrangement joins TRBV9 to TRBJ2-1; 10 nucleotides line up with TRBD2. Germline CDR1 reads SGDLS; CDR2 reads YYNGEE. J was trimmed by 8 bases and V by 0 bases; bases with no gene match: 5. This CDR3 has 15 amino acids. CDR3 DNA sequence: TGTGCCAGCAGCGTAGTAGCGGGGGGTAGGGATGAGCAGTTCTTC. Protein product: CASSVVAGGRDEQFF.

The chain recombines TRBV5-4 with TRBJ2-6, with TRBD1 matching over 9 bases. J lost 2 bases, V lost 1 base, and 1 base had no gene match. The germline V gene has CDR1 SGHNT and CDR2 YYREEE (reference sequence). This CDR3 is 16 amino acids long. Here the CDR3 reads CASSLTGGAGANVLTF. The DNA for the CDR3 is TGTGCCAGCAGCTTGACAGGGGGCGCTGGGGCCAACGTCCTGACTTTC.

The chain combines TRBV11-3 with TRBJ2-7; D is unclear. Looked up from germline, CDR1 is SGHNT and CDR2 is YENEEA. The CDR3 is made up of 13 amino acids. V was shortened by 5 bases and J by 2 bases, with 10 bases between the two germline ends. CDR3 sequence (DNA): TGTGCCAGCAGCCTGCGACATGCCTACGAGCAGTACTTC. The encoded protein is CASSLRHAYEQYF.

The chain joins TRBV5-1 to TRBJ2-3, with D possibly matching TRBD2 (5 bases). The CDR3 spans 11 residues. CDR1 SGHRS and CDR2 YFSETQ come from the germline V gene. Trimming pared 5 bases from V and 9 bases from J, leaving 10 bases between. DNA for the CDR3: TGCGCCAGCAGTCTAGAGGGAACGCAGTATTTT. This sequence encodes CASSLEGTQYF. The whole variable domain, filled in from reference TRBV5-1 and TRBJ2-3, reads KAGVTQTPRYLIKTRGQQVTLSCSPISGHRSVSWYQQTPGQGLQFLFEYFSETQRNKGNFPGRFSGRQFSNSRSEMNVSTLELGDSALYLCASSLEGTQYFGPGTRLTVL.

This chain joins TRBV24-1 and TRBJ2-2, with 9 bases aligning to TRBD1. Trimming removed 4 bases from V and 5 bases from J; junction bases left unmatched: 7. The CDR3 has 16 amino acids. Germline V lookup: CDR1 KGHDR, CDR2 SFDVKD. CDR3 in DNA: TGTGCCACCAGTGACCCGGACAGGGGAAATACCGGGGAGCTGTTTTTT. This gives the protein CATSDPDRGNTGELFF.

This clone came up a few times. The CDR3 sequence: CASSSNYNSPLHF. CDR3 bases: TGTGCCAGCAGCTCGAACTATAATTCACCCCTCCACTTT. The chain is built from TRBV7-7 and TRBJ1-6; D ambiguous. Trimming pared 4 bases from V and 3 bases from J, leaving 4 bases between. The CDR3 contains 13 residues. Germline V gene lookup returns CDR1 SSHAT and CDR2 FNYEAQ (reference sequence).

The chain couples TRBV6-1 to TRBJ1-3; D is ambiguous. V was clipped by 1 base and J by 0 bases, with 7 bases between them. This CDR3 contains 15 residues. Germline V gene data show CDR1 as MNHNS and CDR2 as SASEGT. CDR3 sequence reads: CASSEGIHSGNTIYF. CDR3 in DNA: TGTGCCAGCAGTGAAGGCATACACTCTGGAAACACCATATATTTT.

The CDR3 DNA is TGTGCCAGCAGCCCTGCGGTACAGTCCCAAGAGACCCAGTACTTC. Amino acids: CASSPAVQSQETQYF. This chain uses TRBV9 with TRBJ2-5; D remains ambiguous. The CDR3 extends over 15 amino acids. Looked up from germline, CDR1 is SGDLS and CDR2 is YYNGEE. Trimming removed 4 bases at V and 1 base at J, with 14 bases between.

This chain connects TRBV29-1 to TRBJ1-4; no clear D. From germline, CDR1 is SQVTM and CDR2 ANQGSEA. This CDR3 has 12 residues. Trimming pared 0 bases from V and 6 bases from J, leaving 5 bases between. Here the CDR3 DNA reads TGCAGCGTTGAAGATCAGGATGAAAAACTGTTTTTT. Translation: CSVEDQDEKLFF.

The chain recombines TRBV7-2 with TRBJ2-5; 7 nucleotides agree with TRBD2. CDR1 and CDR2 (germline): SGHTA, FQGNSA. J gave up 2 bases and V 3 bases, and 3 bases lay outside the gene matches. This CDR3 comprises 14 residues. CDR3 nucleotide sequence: TGTGCCAGCAGCTTTATGGGGGGGCAAGAGACCCAGTACTTC. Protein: CASSFMGGQETQYF.

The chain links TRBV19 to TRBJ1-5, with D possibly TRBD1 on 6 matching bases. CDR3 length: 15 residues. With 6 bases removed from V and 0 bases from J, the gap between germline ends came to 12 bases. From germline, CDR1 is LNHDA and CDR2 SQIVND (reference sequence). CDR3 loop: CASSHRETSNQPQHF. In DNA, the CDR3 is TGTGCCAGTAGCCACAGGGAAACTAGCAATCAGCCCCAGCATTTT. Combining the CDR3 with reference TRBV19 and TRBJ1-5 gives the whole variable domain DGGITQSPKYLFRKEGQNVTLSCEQNLNHDAMYWYRQDPGQGLRLIYYSQIVNDFQKGDIAEGYSVSREKKESFPLTVTSAQKNPTAFYLCASSHRETSNQPQHFGDGTRLSIL.

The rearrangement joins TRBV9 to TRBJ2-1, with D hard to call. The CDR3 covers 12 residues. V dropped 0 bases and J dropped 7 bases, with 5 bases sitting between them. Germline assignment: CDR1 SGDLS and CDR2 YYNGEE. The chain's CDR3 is CASSVGRNEQFF. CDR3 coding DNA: TGTGCCAGCAGCGTAGGGCGTAATGAGCAGTTCTTC.

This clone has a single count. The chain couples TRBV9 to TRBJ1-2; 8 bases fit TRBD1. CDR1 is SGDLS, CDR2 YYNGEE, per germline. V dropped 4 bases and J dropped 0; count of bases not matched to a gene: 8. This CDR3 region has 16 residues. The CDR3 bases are TGTGCCAGCAGCCCTAACGGACAGGGTCCTAACTATGGCTACACCTTC. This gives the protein CASSPNGQGPNYGYTF.

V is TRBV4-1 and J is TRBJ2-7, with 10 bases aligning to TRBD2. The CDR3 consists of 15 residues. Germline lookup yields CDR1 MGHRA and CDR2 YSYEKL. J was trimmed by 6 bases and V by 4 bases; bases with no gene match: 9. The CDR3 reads CASSPPGLAGAEQYF. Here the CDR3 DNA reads TGCGCCAGCAGCCCCCCCGGGCTAGCGGGAGCCGAGCAGTACTTC.